These T cell receptor beta chains were read from a single sample in a study of PD-1 blockade in classical Hodgkin lymphoma. Assay used: immunoSEQ multiplex PCR; TCRdb lists only in-frame clones, some missing. The table lists tens of thousands of clones, 77% of them singletons, with roughly 9.2% in the top ten. The sequencing here drew on peripheral blood mononuclear cells (PBMCs), taken before the fourth cycle of nivolumab. Receptors originate from a human donor with classical Hodgkin lymphoma. Each CDR3 is given with its conserved first and last residue. The D gene is left open where the match is weak. For some rows the clone size is stated as once, few or many, or as a class when expanded; others skip it.

size	length	D	V	J	CDR3	DNA
once	16	.	TRBV28	TRBJ2-1	CASRKAGIRETNEQFF	TGTGCCAGCAGAAAGGCAGGGATCAGGGAAACGAATGAGCAGTTCTTC
.	15	.	TRBV5-4	TRBJ1-6	CASSVNRAYNSPLHF	TGTGCCAGCAGCGTCAACAGGGCCTATAATTCACCCCTCCACTTT
.	14	.	TRBV6-6	TRBJ1-5	CASSYSPLNQPQHF	TGTGCCAGCAGTTACTCTCCGTTAAATCAGCCCCAGCATTTT
.	18	.	TRBV29-1	TRBJ1-5	CSVGRGVSVWTCNQPQHF	TGCAGCGTTGGGCGGGGAGTGAGCGTGTGGACGTGCAATCAGCCCCAGCATTTT
few	15	.	TRBV28	TRBJ2-1	CASTPGNPFGNEQFF	TGTGCCAGCACCCCCGGCAACCCGTTTGGGAATGAGCAGTTCTTC
.	15	.	TRBV28	TRBJ1-3	CASSFDSSSGNTIYF	TGTGCCAGCAGTTTTGACTCCAGCTCTGGAAACACCATATATTTT
.	18	TRBD1	TRBV18	TRBJ2-6	CASSPQKTGVSGANVLTF	TGTGCCAGCTCACCACAGAAGACAGGGGTCTCTGGGGCCAACGTCCTGACTTTC
.	14	.	TRBV11-2	TRBJ2-2	CASSLDYGSGELFF	TGTGCCAGCAGCTTAGATTACGGATCCGGGGAGCTGTTTTTT
.	15	TRBD1	TRBV19	TRBJ1-2	CASSPSGQGHYGYTF	TGTGCCAGTAGTCCCTCGGGACAGGGACACTATGGCTACACCTTC
.	17	TRBD1	TRBV6-1	TRBJ1-2	CASSDPNGDRANYGYTF	TGTGCCAGCAGTGACCCGAACGGGGACAGGGCTAACTATGGCTACACCTTC
once	16	TRBD1	TRBV2	TRBJ1-5	CASTRGTASDNQPQHF	TGTGCCAGCACCCGCGGGACAGCGTCCGACAATCAGCCCCAGCATTTT
.	14	.	TRBV7-2	TRBJ1-6	CASRMGTSNSPLHF	TGTGCCAGCAGGATGGGGACGTCAAATTCACCCCTCCACTTT
.	14	.	TRBV19	TRBJ2-5	CASSSSGEGETQYF	TGTGCCAGTAGTAGTTCAGGGGAGGGTGAGACCCAGTACTTC
.	13	TRBD2	TRBV10-3	TRBJ2-7	CAIKGTSSYEQYF	TGTGCCATCAAAGGGACTAGCTCCTACGAGCAGTACTTC
.	14	.	TRBV6-5	TRBJ1-6	CASTSGRGDSPLHF	TGTGCCAGCACCTCCGGAAGGGGTGACTCACCCCTCCACTTT
.	14	.	TRBV5-1	TRBJ2-7	CASSLVAGSYEQYF	TGCGCCAGCAGCTTAGTTGCGGGATCCTACGAGCAGTACTTC
.	17	TRBD1	TRBV4-3	TRBJ1-6	CASSLRTGSSYNSPLHF	TGCGCCAGCAGCTTGAGGACAGGCAGCTCCTATAATTCACCCCTCCACTTT
.	16	.	TRBV5-6	TRBJ1-1	CASSLAGGFFDTEAFF	TGTGCCAGCAGCTTGGCGGGGGGGTTCTTCGACACTGAAGCTTTCTTT
.	15	TRBD1	TRBV6-5	TRBJ2-7	CASSTSTGGIYEQYF	TGTGCCAGCAGTACCTCGACAGGGGGCATCTACGAGCAGTACTTC
.	11	.	TRBV4-1	TRBJ2-7	CASSQFGEQYF	TGCGCCAGCAGCCAATTTGGGGAGCAGTACTTC
.	13	.	TRBV27	TRBJ1-5	CASSFDGRQPQHF	TGTGCCAGCAGTTTTGATGGTCGTCAGCCCCAGCATTTT
.	16	TRBD2	TRBV10-2	TRBJ2-7	CASRETSGGKLYEQYF	TGCGCCAGCAGAGAGACTAGCGGGGGGAAACTGTACGAGCAGTACTTC
.	15	.	TRBV5-1	TRBJ2-3	CASSLEDQRRDTQYF	TGCGCCAGCAGCTTGGAGGACCAAAGGAGAGATACGCAGTATTTT
.	15	.	TRBV7-8	TRBJ1-1	CASSLRLGVNTEAFF	TGTGCCAGCAGCTTACGTCTAGGGGTTAACACTGAAGCTTTCTTT
.	16	.	TRBV6-1	TRBJ1-5	CASSGYTGYSNQPQHF	TGTGCCAGCAGTGGGTACACAGGGTATAGCAATCAGCCCCAGCATTTT